These 29 T cell receptor beta chains were sequenced from one sample in a study of T cell clonality in common variable immunodeficiency. Generated by immunoSEQ multiplex PCR, the TCRdb table keeps only in-frame clones and is missing some. Found here are about 33,000 clones, no singletons; the ten largest cover about 4.5%. What was sequenced was peripheral blood mononuclear cells. These receptors all come from a person aged 18 to 75 in good health.

This clone was seen at least ten times. The observed sequence ends 3 residues before the CDR3 terminus, with the missing tail filled in from the germline J gene. The V call is TRBV5-1, the J call TRBJ2-7; a weak D match, TRBD2 (6 bases). V was shortened by 2 bases and J by 1 base, with 10 bases between the two germline ends. The germline V gene encodes CDR1 SGHRS and CDR2 YFSETQ. The CDR3 consists of 14 residues. The sequenced CDR3 bases are TGCGCCAGCAGCTTTTTCGCGGGGTCCTACGAG. It encodes CASSFFAGSYE. The whole CDR3 protein reads CASSFFAGSYEQYF.

Remarks on this clone: The read falls 3 residues short of the CDR3 end, and the missing part is taken from the germline J gene. V and J are TRBV11-1 and TRBJ2-7; D is ambiguous. The CDR3 is made up of 14 amino acids. CDR1 SGHAT and CDR2 FQDESV come from the germline V gene (reference sequence). The ends were cut back, 2 bases at V and 1 base at J, with 9 bases in the middle. CDR3 bases read: TGTGCCAGCAGCTTAAGGGCGTTTTCCTACGAG. Residues: CASSLRAFSYE. The whole CDR3 region reads CASSLRAFSYEQYF.

This clone was detected ten times or more. The missing CDR3 end, 3 residues past where the read stops, is filled in from the germline J gene. This chain connects TRBV7-2 to TRBJ1-1; D is ambiguous. Germline CDR1 and CDR2: SGHTA and FQGNSA. Trimming removed 7 bases at V and 3 bases at J, with 12 bases between. The CDR3 extends over 13 amino acids. The CDR3 region is CASTVQRDTEAFF. The covered CDR3 bases are TGTGCCAGCACGGTACAGCGGGACACTGAA.

At least ten counts were recorded for this clone. Sequencing ends 3 residues short of the CDR3 end; the germline J gene provides the rest. The rearrangement links TRBV7-9 to TRBJ1-1; a possible D gene is TRBD1 (6 bases). Germline V gene data show CDR1 as SEHNR and CDR2 as FQNEAQ (reference sequence). The CDR3 spans 11 residues. The CDR3 here is CAPNGGAEAFF. The sequenced part of the CDR3 DNA is TGTGCCCCTAATGGGGGGGCGGAA.

This clone has ten or more counts. CDR3 bases read: TGTGCCAGCAGCACAAACACCGGGGAG. Translating gives CASSTNTGE. The complete CDR3 protein is CASSTNTGELFF. The chain is built from TRBV11-2 and TRBJ2-2; no clear D. The CDR3 extends 3 residues past the end of the read, so its final part is completed from the germline J gene. Per germline, CDR1 SGHAT and CDR2 FQNNGV. This CDR3 is 12 amino acids long. V gave up 5 bases and J gave up 2 bases, with 3 bases separating them.

This clone has ten or more counts. The CDR3 end falls 3 residues outside the read, so it is completed with the germline J gene. The chain links TRBV5-1 to TRBJ1-1; 8 nucleotides match TRBD1. CDR3 length equals 15 residues. Germline CDR1 is SGHRS and CDR2 is YFSETQ. With V trimmed by 6 bases and J by 2 bases, 9 bases remained unmatched. CDR3 sequence: CASTKAGTGNTEAFF. Incomplete CDR3 DNA: TGCGCCAGCACCAAAGCCGGGACAGGAAACACTGAA.

This clone appeared many times. The read falls 3 residues short of the CDR3 end, and the missing part is taken from the germline J gene. The V and J genes are TRBV5-1 and TRBJ1-2, with TRBD1 matching 10 bases. CDR1 is SGHRS and CDR2 is YFSETQ in the germline V gene. This CDR3 is 17 amino acids long. V trimming: 4 bases; J trimming: 2 bases; junction bases outside the gene matches: 11. The CDR3 sequence: CASSRGQGVTQNYGYTF. CDR3 bases read: TGCGCCAGCAGCAGAGGACAGGGGGTAACACAAAACTATGGC.

This clone was seen at least ten times. From the germline J gene comes the end of the CDR3, since the read stops 3 residues before it. This sequence joins TRBV18 and TRBJ1-5, with 7 bases lining up with TRBD1. V lost 4 bases to trimming and J lost 2 bases; unmatched junction nucleotides: 5. This CDR3 region has 15 residues. The germline gives CDR1 KGHSH, CDR2 LQKENI. Partial CDR3 DNA: TGTGCCAGCTCACTCCCCGGGACAGGCAATCAGCCC. Amino acids: CASSLPGTGNQP. The full-length CDR3 reads as CASSLPGTGNQPQHF.

This clone was seen ten or more times. The CDR3 end is not reached by the read, which stops 3 residues before it; the germline J gene fills it in. The gene calls are TRBV20-1 and TRBJ2-5, with TRBD2 matching over 8 bases. Trimming removed 5 bases from V and 4 bases from J; junction bases left unmatched: 6. The CDR3 has 13 amino acids. Germline V gene data show CDR1 as DFQATT and CDR2 as SNEGSKA (reference sequence). CDR3 DNA (partial): TGCAGTGCTCCGACTAGCGATAGAGAGACC. Its protein is CSAPTSDRET. The entire CDR3 protein is CSAPTSDRETQYF.

Comments on this clone: Read coverage stops 3 residues before the CDR3 terminus; the germline J gene supplies the remainder. The chain joins TRBV10-3 to TRBJ2-7; 10 bases line up with TRBD2. Trimming at V came to 7 bases and at J to 5 bases, leaving 8 bases not matched to a gene. The CDR3 extends over 14 amino acids. The germline gives CDR1 ENHRY, CDR2 SYGVKD. Partial CDR3 DNA: TGTGCCATCACCCCTAGCGGGAGCCTACACGAG. Translated: CAITPSGSLHE. The CDR3 as a whole reads CAITPSGSLHEQYF.

This clone came up many times. The read finishes 3 residues shy of the CDR3 end, and the germline J gene is used to complete it. V usage is TRBV6-1 and J usage is TRBJ1-3, with a possible D match to TRBD1 (6 bases). CDR1 is MNHNS and CDR2 is SASEGT in the germline V gene. The CDR3 runs to 14 residues. The ends were cut back, 0 bases at V and 4 bases at J, with 7 bases in the middle. Partial CDR3 DNA: TGTGCCAGCAGTGAAGCCGGACAGGGAAACACC. Translated, it gives CASSEAGQGNT. The whole CDR3 protein is CASSEAGQGNTIYF.

This clone was picked up many times. The observed sequence ends 3 residues before the CDR3 terminus, with the missing tail filled in from the germline J gene. The chain has TRBV30 and TRBJ2-3, with 8 nucleotides matching TRBD2. Per germline, CDR1 GTSNPN and CDR2 SVGIG (reference sequence). This CDR3 is 12 amino acids long. The CDR3: CAWSVSGETQYF. The CDR3 DNA, read in part, is TGTGCCTGGAGTGTTAGCGGGGAGACG.

This clone has at least ten counts. The CDR3 sequence is CASSLGGGEQYF. CDR3 bases read: TGTGCCAGCAGCTTGGGGGGCGGCGAG. V and J are TRBV5-4 and TRBJ2-7; D possibly corresponds to TRBD1 (5 bases). The CDR3 end lies 3 residues beyond the end of the read and is filled in from the germline J gene. V was pared by 0 bases and J by 6 bases, with 7 bases between. Germline V CDR1 and CDR2: SGHNT, YYREEE (reference sequence). This CDR3 contains 12 residues.

This clone was seen at least ten times. The CDR3 spells CASSAYGGRGSGYTF. The covered CDR3 bases are TGTGCCAGCAGTGCATACGGGGGTCGGGGTTCTGGC. The V gene is TRBV2, the J gene TRBJ1-2; D may be TRBD1 (5 bases). The read ends 3 residues before the CDR3 terminus; that terminus is restored from the germline J gene. Germline assignment: CDR1 SNHLY and CDR2 FYNNEI. V gave up 4 bases and J gave up 7 bases, with 19 bases separating them. This CDR3 has 15 amino acids.

This clone appeared many times. Read sequence stops 3 residues before the CDR3 end, and the germline J gene provides the missing end. The chain is built from TRBV5-1 and TRBJ2-5, with TRBD2 matching over 9 bases. The V gene end was trimmed by 2 bases and the J gene end by 3 bases; junction bases not matched to a gene: 5. Germline values: CDR1 SGHRS, CDR2 YFSETQ. The CDR3 has 15 residues. The CDR3 region is CASSLTSGPEETQYF. Partial CDR3 DNA: TGCGCCAGCAGCTTAACTAGCGGGCCGGAAGAGACC.

There are many counts of this clone. The read stops 3 residues short of the end of the CDR3; the missing end is completed from the germline J gene. This chain links TRBV19 with TRBJ2-7; D possibly uses TRBD1 or TRBD2 (5 bases each). Trimming cost V 3 bases and J 3 bases, with 12 bases left between them. The CDR3 is 14 residues long. In germline, CDR1 is LNHDA, CDR2 SQIVND (reference sequence). The covered CDR3 bases are TGTGCCAGTAGTATTGCAGGGAGCCTCTACGAG. Amino acid sequence: CASSIAGSLYE. In full, the CDR3 reads CASSIAGSLYEQYF.

At least ten counts were recorded for this clone. The DNA ends 3 residues before the CDR3 does, and the rest of the CDR3 is filled in from the germline J gene. The rearrangement uses TRBV6-1 and TRBJ1-2; TRBD1 is a possible D gene (5 bases). The CDR3 has 14 residues. CDR1 and CDR2 (germline): MNHNS, SASEGT. CDR3 DNA, as far as it was read: TGTGCCAGCAGTGAGATCGCCAGGGTGAGAGGC. Amino acid sequence: CASSEIARVRG. The CDR3 in its entirety is CASSEIARVRGYTF.

With respect to this clone: With the read ending 3 residues before the CDR3 end, the germline J gene is used to fill in that end. The chain joins TRBV19 to TRBJ1-3; 11 nucleotides line up with TRBD1. CDR3 length: 15 residues. The J segment lost 3 bases and the V segment lost 7 bases, leaving 5 bases of the junction unmatched. Germline assignment: CDR1 LNHDA and CDR2 SQIVND (reference sequence). The sequenced part of the CDR3 DNA is TGTGCCAGTACTCAGGGACAGGGGGGTGGAAACACC. Its protein product is CASTQGQGGGNT. The CDR3 in its entirety is CASTQGQGGGNTIYF.

This clone was recorded a few times. The read comes to an end 3 residues before the CDR3 does, leaving the germline J gene to fill in the end. The V and J genes are TRBV5-1 and TRBJ2-7, with 12 nucleotides matching TRBD1. V lost 3 bases, J lost 6 bases, and 7 bases stayed unmatched. This CDR3 has 15 amino acids. Germline-derived CDR1 and CDR2 are SGHRS and YFSETQ. The DNA read from the CDR3 is TGCGCCAGCAGCTGGGGACAGGGGGCCCTCGGCGAG. It yields the protein CASSWGQGALGE. The whole CDR3 region reads CASSWGQGALGEQYF.

The CDR3 protein is CASSSAGAGQETQYF. The sequenced CDR3 bases are TGCGCCAGCAGCTCCGCCGGAGCGGGGCAAGAGACC. The V and J genes are TRBV5-1 and TRBJ2-5; 7 bases match TRBD2. The sequenced fragment ends 3 residues before the CDR3 boundary, so the rest is inferred from the germline J gene. The CDR3 totals 15 residues. The trim removed 3 bases at V and 2 bases at J, leaving 7 bases unmatched. The germline CDR1 and CDR2 sequences are SGHRS and YFSETQ.

In this sample, this clone turned up many times. The read falls 3 residues short of the CDR3 end, and the missing part is taken from the germline J gene. V and J are TRBV10-3 and TRBJ2-3; D perhaps matches TRBD2 (6 bases). The length of the CDR3 is 15 residues. In germline, CDR1 is ENHRY, CDR2 SYGVKD. V was clipped by 8 bases and J by 0 bases, with 15 bases between them. Incomplete CDR3 DNA: TGTGCCATCGATCGGGTTGCGGGGAGCACAGATACG. It codes for CAIDRVAGSTDT. The full CDR3 sequence reads CAIDRVAGSTDTQYF.

The sample holds many counts of this clone. Coverage ceases 3 residues before the CDR3 finishes, and the germline J gene fills in the end. The chain carries TRBV7-3 and TRBJ1-1; perhaps TRBD1 as D (5 bases). Germline V gene sequence: CDR1 SGHTA, CDR2 FQGTGA. The CDR3 is 16 amino acids. With 1 base removed from V and 1 base from J, the gap between germline ends came to 13 bases. The CDR3 DNA, read in part, is TGTGCCAGCAGCTTAAGTTTAGCGGGACCGAACACTGAA. This translates into CASSLSLAGPNTE. The whole CDR3 is CASSLSLAGPNTEAFF.

With regard to this clone: The CDR3 end is not reached by the read, which stops 3 residues before it; the germline J gene fills it in. The chain uses TRBV5-1 and TRBJ1-1; 9 positions match TRBD1. Trimming took 4 bases from V and 4 from J; bases not matched to a gene: 8. The germline V gene encodes CDR1 SGHRS and CDR2 YFSETQ. The CDR3 has 15 residues. This CDR3 is CASSLPTGGSTEAFF. CDR3 DNA, as far as it was read: TGCGCCAGCAGCCTCCCGACAGGGGGGTCCACTGAA.

This clone came up a few times. Being one base from a much bigger clone, this may be a read error. From the germline J gene comes the end of the CDR3, since the read stops 3 residues before it. The rearrangement joins TRBV19 to TRBJ2-3; 8 nucleotides align to TRBD1. This CDR3 comprises 14 residues. Per germline, CDR1 LNHDA and CDR2 SQIVND (reference sequence). The CDR3 sequence is CASSGTGGHQPQYF. The sequenced part of the CDR3 DNA is TGTGCCAGTAGTGGTACAGGGGGGCATCAGCCG.

This clone was seen ten or more times. The read ends 3 residues before the CDR3 terminus; that terminus is restored from the germline J gene. The genes are TRBV5-6 and TRBJ2-5; the D is unclear. V was shortened by 6 bases and J by 2 bases, with 14 bases between the two germline ends. The CDR3 has 14 amino acids. Germline V gene lookup returns CDR1 SGHDT and CDR2 YYEEEE. The CDR3 reads CASTQVGFQETQYF. Partial CDR3 DNA: TGTGCCAGCACCCAGGTAGGGTTTCAAGAGACC. Drawing the rest from reference TRBV5-6 and TRBJ2-5, the complete variable domain is DAGVTQSPTHLIKTRGQQVTLRCSPKSGHDTVSWYQQALGQGPQFIFQYYEEEERQRGNFPDRFSGHQFPNYSSELNVNALLLGDSALYLCASTQVGFQETQYFGPGTRLLVL.

This clone has at least ten counts. The read ends 3 residues before the CDR3 terminus; that terminus is restored from the germline J gene. J is TRBJ2-2 and V is TRBV5-1; a weak D match, TRBD1 (5 bases). The germline V gene encodes CDR1 SGHRS and CDR2 YFSETQ. The CDR3 has 16 residues. The CDR3 protein is CASASGWSSGANVLFF. The part of the CDR3 DNA that was read is TGCGCCAGCGCGTCCGGATGGAGCTCTGGGGCCAACGTG.

This clone was observed a handful of times. The read terminates 3 residues ahead of where the CDR3 ends, so the germline J gene completes it. This rearrangement joins TRBV6-2 or TRBV6-3 to TRBJ1-1; D possibly corresponds to TRBD1 (6 bases). V was pared by 5 bases and J by 6 bases, with 16 bases between. CDR1 and CDR2 from the germline V gene are MNHEY and SVGEGT. The CDR3 extends over 14 amino acids. The sequenced CDR3 bases are TGTGCCAGCAGTGCTTGGGGCAGGGGACCTGAA. Encoded protein: CASSAWGRGPE. The CDR3 reads in full as CASSAWGRGPEAFF.

This clone was recorded many times. The CDR3 end falls 3 residues outside the read, so it is completed with the germline J gene. The J gene is TRBJ1-1, the V gene TRBV18, with 9 bases lining up with TRBD1. Losses at the gene ends were 6 bases for V and 3 bases for J; bases not matched to a gene: 2. CDR1 is KGHSH, CDR2 LQKENI, per germline. This CDR3 spans 13 amino acids. CDR3 region: CASSRDRDTEAFF. The part of the CDR3 DNA that was read is TGTGCCAGCTCGCGGGACAGGGACACTGAA.

This clone was recorded many times. Read coverage stops 3 residues before the CDR3 terminus; the germline J gene supplies the remainder. This chain joins TRBV19 and TRBJ2-5; TRBD2 aligns across 8 bases. CDR3 length: 13 amino acids. The V segment lost 5 bases and the J segment 5 bases; nucleotides outside the gene matches: 4. CDR1 is LNHDA and CDR2 is SQIVND in the germline V gene (reference sequence). The CDR3 loop reads CASSAGLVETQYF. The sequenced CDR3 bases are TGTGCCAGTAGTGCGGGACTAGTGGAGACC.